The T cell receptor beta chain described here comes from a study of ipilimumab plus nivolumab after autologous stem cell transplantation. This clone was seen more than once but under ten times. Libraries were prepared by immunoSEQ multiplex PCR; TCRdb keeps only in-frame clonotypes and omits some of them. The table shows tens of thousands of clones, with 83% occurring only once. The germline CDR1 and CDR2 sequences are LNHDA and SQIVND (reference sequence). Trimming removed 4 bases from V and 4 bases from J, with 16 bases in between. This CDR3 comprises 15 residues. This receptor was identified in a male donor with diffuse large B-cell lymphoma. V is TRBV19 and J is TRBJ1-2; D might be TRBD1 (6 bases). The material sequenced was PBMCs, taken in a trial of ipilimumab plus nivolumab as post-transplant consolidation. The CDR3 DNA sequence: TGTGCCAGTAGTAGGGCCGGACAGCCGACCTATGGCTACACCTTC. Translating it yields CASSRAGQPTYGYTF.